The sample holds many counts of the clone carrying this T cell receptor beta chain. Antigen unknown. After constant-region reverse-primer amplification, full-length variable regions underwent semi-nested PCR with Nested Universal Primer A. MiXCR, run by TCRdb on the 5' RACE reads, gives a single entry per CDR3 protein. The sample carries 50,000 to 75,000 distinct CDR3 sequences, around a fifth recorded once. Broader study findings: Tumor memory CD4+ T cell TCR gene usage was found to cluster with blood and lymph node memory CD4+ cells and with lymph node naive CD4+ cells.

Memory CD4+ T cells were sorted as CD4+CD45RO+CD25- cells. CDR1 and CDR2 from the germline V gene are DFQATT and SNEGSKA (reference sequence). The V and J ends lost 5 bases and 2 bases respectively, with 12 bases between them. The CDR3 loop spans 13 amino acids. Specimen: memory CD4+ T cells sorted from a lymph node. Documented subset: memory CD4+ T cells, CD4+CD45RO+CD25-. The V and J genes are TRBV20-1 and TRBJ2-5; D might be TRBD2 (5 bases). The source of this sequence is a female donor with breast cancer. The chain's CDR3 is CSAVLAVQETQYF. Written as DNA, the CDR3 is TGCAGTGCTGTGCTAGCAGTGCAAGAGACCCAGTACTTC.